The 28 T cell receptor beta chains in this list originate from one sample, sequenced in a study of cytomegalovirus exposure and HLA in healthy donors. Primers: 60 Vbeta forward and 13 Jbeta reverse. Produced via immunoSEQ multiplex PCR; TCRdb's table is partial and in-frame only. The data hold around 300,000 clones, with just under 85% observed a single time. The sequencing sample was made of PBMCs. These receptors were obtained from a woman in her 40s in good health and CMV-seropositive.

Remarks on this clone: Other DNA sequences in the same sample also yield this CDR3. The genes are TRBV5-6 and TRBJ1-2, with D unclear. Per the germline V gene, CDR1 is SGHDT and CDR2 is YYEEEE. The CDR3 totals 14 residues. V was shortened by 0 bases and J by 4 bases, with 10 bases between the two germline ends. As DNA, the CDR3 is TGTGCCAGCAGCTTGGCTTCAGGCTCCTATGGCTACACCTTC. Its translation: CASSLASGSYGYTF.

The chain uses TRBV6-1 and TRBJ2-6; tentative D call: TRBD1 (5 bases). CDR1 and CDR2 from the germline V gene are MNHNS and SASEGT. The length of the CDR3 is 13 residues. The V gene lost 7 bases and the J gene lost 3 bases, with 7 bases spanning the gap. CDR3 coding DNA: TGTGCCAGCAAGGGGAATGGGGCCAACGTCCTGACTTTC. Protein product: CASKGNGANVLTF.

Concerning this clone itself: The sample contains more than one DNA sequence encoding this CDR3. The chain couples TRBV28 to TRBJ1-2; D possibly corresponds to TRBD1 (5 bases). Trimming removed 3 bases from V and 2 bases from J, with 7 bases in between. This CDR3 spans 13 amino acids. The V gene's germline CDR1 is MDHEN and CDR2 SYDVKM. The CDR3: CASSFSGNYGYTF. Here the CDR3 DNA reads TGTGCCAGCAGTTTTTCAGGGAACTATGGCTACACCTTC.

For the CDR3, the DNA is TGTGCCAGCAGCCCAAGGGGCACCGGGGAGCTGTTTTTT. Its translation: CASSPRGTGELFF. V and J are TRBV7-3 and TRBJ2-2; TRBD1 is a possible D gene (5 bases). Trimming took 5 bases from V and 4 from J, leaving 8 bases between them. Germline V lookup: CDR1 SGHTA, CDR2 FQGTGA. This CDR3 has 13 amino acids.

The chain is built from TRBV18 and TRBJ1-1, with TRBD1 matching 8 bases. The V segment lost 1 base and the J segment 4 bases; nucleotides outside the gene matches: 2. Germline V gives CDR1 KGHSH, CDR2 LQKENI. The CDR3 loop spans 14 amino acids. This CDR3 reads CASSPQDRATEAFF. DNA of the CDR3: TGTGCCAGCTCACCACAGGACAGGGCCACTGAAGCTTTCTTT. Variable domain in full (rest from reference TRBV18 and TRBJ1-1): NAGVMQNPRHLVRRRGQEARLRCSPMKGHSHVYWYRQLPEEGLKFMVYLQKENIIDESGMPKERFSAEFPKEGPSILRIQQVVRGDSAAYFCASSPQDRATEAFFGQGTRLTVV.

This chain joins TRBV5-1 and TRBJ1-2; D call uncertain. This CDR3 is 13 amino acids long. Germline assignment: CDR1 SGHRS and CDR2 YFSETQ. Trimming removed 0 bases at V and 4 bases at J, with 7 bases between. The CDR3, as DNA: TGCGCCAGCAGCTTGGCCTTCGGCTATGGCTACACCTTC. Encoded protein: CASSLAFGYGYTF.

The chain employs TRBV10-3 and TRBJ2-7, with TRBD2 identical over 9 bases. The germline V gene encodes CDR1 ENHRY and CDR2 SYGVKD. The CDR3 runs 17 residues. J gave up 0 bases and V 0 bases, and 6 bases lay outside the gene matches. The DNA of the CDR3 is TGTGCCATCAGTGAGTCGTATAGACTAGCGGACTCCTACGAGCAGTACTTC. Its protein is CAISESYRLADSYEQYF.

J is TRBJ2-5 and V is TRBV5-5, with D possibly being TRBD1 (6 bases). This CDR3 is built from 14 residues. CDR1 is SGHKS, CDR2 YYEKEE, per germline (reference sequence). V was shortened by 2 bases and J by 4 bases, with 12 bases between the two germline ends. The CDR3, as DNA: TGTGCCAGCAGCTTACAGGGAAATCGAGAGACCCAGTACTTC. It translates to CASSLQGNRETQYF.

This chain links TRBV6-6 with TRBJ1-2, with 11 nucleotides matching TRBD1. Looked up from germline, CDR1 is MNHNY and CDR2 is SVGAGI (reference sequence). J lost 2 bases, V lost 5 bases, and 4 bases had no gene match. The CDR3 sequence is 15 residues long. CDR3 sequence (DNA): TGTGCCAGCAGTCGCCGGGACAGGGGGAACTATGGCTACACCTTC. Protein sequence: CASSRRDRGNYGYTF.

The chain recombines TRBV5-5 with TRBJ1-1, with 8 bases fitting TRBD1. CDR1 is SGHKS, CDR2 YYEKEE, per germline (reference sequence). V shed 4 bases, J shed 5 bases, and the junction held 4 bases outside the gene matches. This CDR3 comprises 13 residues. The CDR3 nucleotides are TGTGCCAGCAGCCGGACAGGGTTTACTGAAGCTTTCTTT. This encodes CASSRTGFTEAFF.

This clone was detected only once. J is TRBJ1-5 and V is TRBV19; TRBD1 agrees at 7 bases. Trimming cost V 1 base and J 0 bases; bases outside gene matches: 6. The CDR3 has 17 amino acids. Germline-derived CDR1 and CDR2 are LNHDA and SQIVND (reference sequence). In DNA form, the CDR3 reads TGTGCCAGTAGTATAGGACAGGGAGAAAATAGCAATCAGCCCCAGCATTTT. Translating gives CASSIGQGENSNQPQHF.

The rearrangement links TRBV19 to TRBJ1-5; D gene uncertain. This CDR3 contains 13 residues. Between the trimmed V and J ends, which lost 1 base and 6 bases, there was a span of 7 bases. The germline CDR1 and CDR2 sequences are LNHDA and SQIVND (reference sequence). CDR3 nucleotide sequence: TGTGCCAGTAGTATAGCCCCGGGTCAGCCCCAGCATTTT. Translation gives CASSIAPGQPQHF.

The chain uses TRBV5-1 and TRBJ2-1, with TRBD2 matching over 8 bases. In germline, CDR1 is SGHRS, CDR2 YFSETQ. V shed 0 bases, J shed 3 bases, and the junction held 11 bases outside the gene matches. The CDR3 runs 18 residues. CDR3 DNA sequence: TGCGCCAGCAGCTTGGGGAGGACTAGCCGGGTGGGCTACAATGAGCAGTTCTTC. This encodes CASSLGRTSRVGYNEQFF. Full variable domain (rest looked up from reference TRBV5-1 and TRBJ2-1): KAGVTQTPRYLIKTRGQQVTLSCSPISGHRSVSWYQQTPGQGLQFLFEYFSETQRNKGNFPGRFSGRQFSNSRSEMNVSTLELGDSALYLCASSLGRTSRVGYNEQFFGPGTRLTVL.

The CDR3, as DNA: TGTGCCAGCAGCTTGAATAGCGCCTCCTACGAGCAGTACTTC. Encoded protein: CASSLNSASYEQYF. The chain employs TRBV7-9 and TRBJ2-7, with D perhaps matching TRBD2 (5 bases). Trimming cost V 3 bases and J 0 bases, with 9 bases left between them. The CDR3 runs to 14 residues. Germline CDR1 and CDR2: SEHNR and FQNEAQ (reference sequence).

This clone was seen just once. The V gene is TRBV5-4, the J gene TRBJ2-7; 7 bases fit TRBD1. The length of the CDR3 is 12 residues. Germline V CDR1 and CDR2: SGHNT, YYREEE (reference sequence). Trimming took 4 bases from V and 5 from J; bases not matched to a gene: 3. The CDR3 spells CASSPGTDEQYF. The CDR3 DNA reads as TGTGCCAGCAGCCCGGGGACAGACGAGCAGTACTTC.

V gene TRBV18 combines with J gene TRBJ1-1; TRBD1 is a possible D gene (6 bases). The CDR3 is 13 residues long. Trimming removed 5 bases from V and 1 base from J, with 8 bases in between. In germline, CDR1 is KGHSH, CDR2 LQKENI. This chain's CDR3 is CASSVTGNTEAFF. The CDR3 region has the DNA TGTGCCAGCTCAGTGACAGGGAACACTGAAGCTTTCTTT.

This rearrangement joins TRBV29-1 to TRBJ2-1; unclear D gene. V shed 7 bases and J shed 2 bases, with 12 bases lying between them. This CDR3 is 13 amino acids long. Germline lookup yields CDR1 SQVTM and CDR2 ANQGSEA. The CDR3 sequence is CSAARSPYNEQFF. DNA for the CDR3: TGCAGCGCCGCCCGGAGTCCCTACAATGAGCAGTTCTTC.

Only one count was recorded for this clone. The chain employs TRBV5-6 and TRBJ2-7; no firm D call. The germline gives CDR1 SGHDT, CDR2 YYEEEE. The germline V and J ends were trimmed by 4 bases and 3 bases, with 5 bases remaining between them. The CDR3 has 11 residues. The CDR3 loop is CASSLGYEQYF. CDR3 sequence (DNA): TGTGCCAGCAGCCTCGGCTACGAGCAGTACTTC.

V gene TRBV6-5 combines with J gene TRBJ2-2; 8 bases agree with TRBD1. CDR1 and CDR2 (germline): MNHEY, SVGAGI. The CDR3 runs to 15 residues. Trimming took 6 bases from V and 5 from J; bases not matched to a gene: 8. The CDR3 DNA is TGTGCCAGCAGCGCGGGCACAGGGGGGACCGGGGAGCTGTTTTTT. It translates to CASSAGTGGTGELFF.

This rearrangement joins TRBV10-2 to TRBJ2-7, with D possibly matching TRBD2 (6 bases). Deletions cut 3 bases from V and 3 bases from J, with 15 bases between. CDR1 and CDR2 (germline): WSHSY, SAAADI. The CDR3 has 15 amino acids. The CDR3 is CASSDLFSGNYEQYF. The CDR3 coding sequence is TGCGCCAGCAGTGACCTTTTTAGCGGAAACTACGAGCAGTACTTC.

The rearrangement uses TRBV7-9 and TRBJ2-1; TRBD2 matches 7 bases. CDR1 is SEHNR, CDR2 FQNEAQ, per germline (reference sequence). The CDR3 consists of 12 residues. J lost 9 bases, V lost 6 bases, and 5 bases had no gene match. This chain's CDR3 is CASSPGGAEQFF. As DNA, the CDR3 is TGTGCCAGCAGTCCGGGGGGAGCTGAGCAGTTCTTC.

CDR3 nucleotide sequence: TGTGCCAGCAGCTCTAACGGGGGTAATGAGCAGTTCTTC. Protein: CASSSNGGNEQFF. The rearrangement uses TRBV7-3 and TRBJ2-1, with a tentative D call TRBD2 (6 bases). Germline-derived CDR1 and CDR2 are SGHTA and FQGTGA. The CDR3 is 13 amino acids. Trimming took off 4 bases at V and 7 bases at J, with 11 bases between the two ends. The full variable domain, completed using reference TRBV7-3 and TRBJ2-1, is GAGVSQTPSNKVTEKGKYVELRCDPISGHTALYWYRQSLGQGPEFLIYFQGTGAADDSGLPNDRFFAVRPEGSVSTLKIQRTERGDSAVYLCASSSNGGNEQFFGPGTRLTVL.

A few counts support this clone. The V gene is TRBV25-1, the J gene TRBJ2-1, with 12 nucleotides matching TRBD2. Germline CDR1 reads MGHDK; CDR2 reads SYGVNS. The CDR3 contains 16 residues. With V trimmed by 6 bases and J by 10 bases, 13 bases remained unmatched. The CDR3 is CASSMSWLAGGGEQFF. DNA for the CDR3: TGTGCCAGCAGCATGAGCTGGCTAGCGGGAGGGGGCGAGCAGTTCTTC. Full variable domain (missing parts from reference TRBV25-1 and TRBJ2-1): EADIYQTPRYLVIGTGKKITLECSQTMGHDKMYWYQQDPGMELHLIHYSYGVNSTEKGDLSSESTVSRIRTEHFPLTLESARPSHTSQYLCASSMSWLAGGGEQFFGPGTRLTVL.

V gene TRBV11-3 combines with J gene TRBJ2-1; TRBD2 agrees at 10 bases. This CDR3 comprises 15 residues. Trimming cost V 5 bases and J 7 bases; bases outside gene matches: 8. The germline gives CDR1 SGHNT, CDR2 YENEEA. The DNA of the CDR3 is TGTGCCAGCAGCCCCGCGGTAGCGGGAGGTAATGAGCAGTTCTTC. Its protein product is CASSPAVAGGNEQFF. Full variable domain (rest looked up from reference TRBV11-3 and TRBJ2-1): EAGVVQSPRYKIIEKKQPVAFWCNPISGHNTLYWYLQNLGQGPELLIRYENEEAVDDSQLPKDRFSAERLKGVDSTLKIQPAELGDSAVYLCASSPAVAGGNEQFFGPGTRLTVL.

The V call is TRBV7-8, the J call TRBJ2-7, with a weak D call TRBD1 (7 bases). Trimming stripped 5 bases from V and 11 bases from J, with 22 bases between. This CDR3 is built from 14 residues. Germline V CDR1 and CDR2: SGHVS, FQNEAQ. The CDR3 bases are TGTGCCAGCAGCCTGGCAGTCAGACAGGGCGGGGAGTACTTC. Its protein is CASSLAVRQGGEYF.

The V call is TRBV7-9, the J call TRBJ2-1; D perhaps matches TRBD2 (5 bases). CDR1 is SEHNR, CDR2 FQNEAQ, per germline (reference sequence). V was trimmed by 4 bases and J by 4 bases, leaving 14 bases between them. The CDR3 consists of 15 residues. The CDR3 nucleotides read TGTGCCAGCAGCTCCCCTAGCAGAACTTACAATGAGCAGTTCTTC. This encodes CASSSPSRTYNEQFF.

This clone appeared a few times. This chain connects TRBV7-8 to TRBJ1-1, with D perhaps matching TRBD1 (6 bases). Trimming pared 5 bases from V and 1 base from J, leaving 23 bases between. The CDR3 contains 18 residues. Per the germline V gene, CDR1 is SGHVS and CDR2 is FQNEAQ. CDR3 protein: CASSHLFGRGFRNTEAFF. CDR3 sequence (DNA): TGTGCCAGCAGCCACCTGTTTGGCAGGGGTTTTAGGAACACTGAAGCTTTCTTT. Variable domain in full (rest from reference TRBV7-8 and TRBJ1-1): GAGVSQSPRYKVAKRGQDVALRCDPISGHVSLFWYQQALGQGPEFLTYFQNEAQLDKSGLPSDRFFAERPEGSVSTLKIQRTQQEDSAVYLCASSHLFGRGFRNTEAFFGQGTRLTVV.

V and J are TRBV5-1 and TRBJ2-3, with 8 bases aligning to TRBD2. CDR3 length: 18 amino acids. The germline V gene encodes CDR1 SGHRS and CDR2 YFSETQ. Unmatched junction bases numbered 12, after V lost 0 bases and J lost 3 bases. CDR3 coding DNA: TGCGCCAGCAGCTTGGCCGAGAGCGGGAGTGCGGTGACAGATACGCAGTATTTT. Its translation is CASSLAESGSAVTDTQYF.